The 8 T cell receptor beta chains in this list originate from one sample, sequenced in a study of CD8+CD57+ T cells in acquired aplastic anemia. Investigators profiled TCR beta VDJ and CDR3 from genomic DNA template. Via MiXCR, TCRdb re-called the reads, giving one row per CDR3 protein. The sample includes about 68,000 distinct CDR3 sequences, roughly half of them seen just once. The material sequenced was sorted CD4+, CD8+, or CD8+CD57+ T cells (not recorded which) from PBMCs. All receptors come from a human donor in good health, serving as a control.

The chain combines TRBV30 with TRBJ2-7; no reliable D call. The V and J ends lost 2 bases and 3 bases respectively, with 8 bases between them. CDR1 is GTSNPN, CDR2 SVGIG, per germline (reference sequence). The CDR3 totals 12 residues. DNA of the CDR3: TGTGCCTGGAGTACGACGGACTACGAGCAGTACTTC. Protein sequence: CAWSTTDYEQYF.

This clonotype came up many times. V is TRBV6-1 and J is TRBJ2-2; D is ambiguous. V shed 4 bases and J shed 3 bases, with 12 bases lying between them. The CDR3 contains 15 residues. Per germline, CDR1 MNHNS and CDR2 SASEGT. The CDR3 sequence is CASSVRKQDTGELFF. For the CDR3, the DNA is TGTGCCAGCAGTGTCCGAAAACAAGACACCGGGGAGCTGTTTTTT.

Of note for this clonotype: This may arise from a read error, as a much more abundant clone is one base away. This chain links TRBV11-2 with TRBJ2-2; maybe TRBD2 (6 bases). This CDR3 spans 18 amino acids. The germline CDR1 and CDR2 sequences are SGHAT and FQNNGV. Between the trimmed V and J ends, which lost 6 bases and 1 base, there was a span of 21 bases. This chain's CDR3 is CASSPLFPGTWNTGELFF. CDR3 in DNA: TGTGCCAGCAGTCCACTATTCCCGGGGACTTGGAACACCGGGGAGCTGTTTTTT.

This clonotype was seen a single time. Written as DNA, the CDR3 is TGTGCCAGCAGCCCCTGGACAGGGGAGTACTTC. It encodes CASSPWTGEYF. J is TRBJ2-7 and V is TRBV7-9; TRBD1 agrees at 9 bases. The V gene end was trimmed by 5 bases and the J gene end by 11 bases; junction bases not matched to a gene: 4. CDR1 is SEHNR and CDR2 is FQNEAQ in the germline V gene (reference sequence). The CDR3 has 11 amino acids.

J is TRBJ1-5 and V is TRBV20-1; 9 bases align to TRBD1. This CDR3 has 13 residues. Germline lookup yields CDR1 DFQATT and CDR2 SNEGSKA (reference sequence). Unmatched junction bases numbered 2, after V lost 2 bases and J lost 6 bases. CDR3 loop: CSARMDRGQPQHF. In DNA, the CDR3 is TGCAGTGCTAGAATGGACAGGGGTCAGCCCCAGCATTTT.

There are a few counts of this clonotype. This chain uses TRBV11-2 with TRBJ2-1; TRBD2 is a possible D gene (6 bases). The CDR3 spans 16 residues. Germline CDR1 is SGHAT and CDR2 is FQNNGV. V was pared by 5 bases and J by 5 bases, with 19 bases between. The CDR3 protein is CASSAHWSSGNNEQFF. CDR3 bases: TGTGCCAGCAGCGCCCACTGGAGTAGCGGAAACAATGAGCAGTTCTTC.

The rearrangement joins TRBV19 to TRBJ2-1; 7 nucleotides align to TRBD1. V was pared by 0 bases and J by 2 bases, with 4 bases of the junction left unmatched. The CDR3 sequence is 16 residues long. The germline V gene encodes CDR1 LNHDA and CDR2 SQIVND (reference sequence). The chain's CDR3 is CASSIDRDRAYNEQFF. The CDR3 coding sequence is TGTGCCAGTAGTATAGATCGGGACAGAGCCTACAATGAGCAGTTCTTC.

In this sample, this clonotype turned up many times. The chain couples TRBV11-2 to TRBJ2-7; D is undetermined. This CDR3 region has 12 residues. Germline CDR1 SGHAT, CDR2 FQNNGV. V was pared by 5 bases and J by 4 bases, with 9 bases between. The DNA of the CDR3 is TGTGCCAGCAGCCCGTCCCTTTACGAGCAGTACTTC. Its translation: CASSPSLYEQYF.